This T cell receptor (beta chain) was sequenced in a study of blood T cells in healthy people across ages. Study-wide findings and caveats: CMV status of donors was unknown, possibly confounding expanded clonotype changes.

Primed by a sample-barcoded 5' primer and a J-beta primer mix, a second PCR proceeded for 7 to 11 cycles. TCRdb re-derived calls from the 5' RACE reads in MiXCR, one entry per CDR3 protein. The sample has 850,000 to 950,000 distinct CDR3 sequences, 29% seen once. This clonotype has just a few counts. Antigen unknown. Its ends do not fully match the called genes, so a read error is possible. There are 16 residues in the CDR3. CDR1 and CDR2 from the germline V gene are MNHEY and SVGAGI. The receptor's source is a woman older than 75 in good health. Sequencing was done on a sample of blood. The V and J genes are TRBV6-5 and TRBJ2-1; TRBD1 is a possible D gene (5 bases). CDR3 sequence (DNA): TGTGCCGGCAGTACACGACAGAAGAGCTCCTACAATGAGCAGTTCTTC. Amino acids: CAGSTRQKSSYNEQFF.